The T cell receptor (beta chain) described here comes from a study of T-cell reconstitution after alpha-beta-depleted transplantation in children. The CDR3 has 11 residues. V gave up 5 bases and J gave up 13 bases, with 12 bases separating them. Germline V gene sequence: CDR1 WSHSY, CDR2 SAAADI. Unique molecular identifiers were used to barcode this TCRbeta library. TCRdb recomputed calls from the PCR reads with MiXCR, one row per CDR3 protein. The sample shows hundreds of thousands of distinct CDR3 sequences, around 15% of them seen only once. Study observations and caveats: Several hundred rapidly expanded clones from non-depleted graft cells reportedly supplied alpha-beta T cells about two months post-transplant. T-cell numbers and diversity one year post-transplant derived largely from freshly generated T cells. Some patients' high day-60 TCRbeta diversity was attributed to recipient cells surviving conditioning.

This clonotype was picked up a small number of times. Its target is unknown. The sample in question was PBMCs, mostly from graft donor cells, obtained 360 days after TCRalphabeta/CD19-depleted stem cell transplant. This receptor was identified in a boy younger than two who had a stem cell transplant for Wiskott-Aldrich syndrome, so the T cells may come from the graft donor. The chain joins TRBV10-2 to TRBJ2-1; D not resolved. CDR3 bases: TGCGCCAGCAGTTCTAGTATAGATCAGTTCTTC. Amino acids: CASSSSIDQFF.